The sequence of this T cell receptor (beta chain) was determined in a study of cytomegalovirus exposure and HLA in healthy donors. Background on the study: A data release that came early held approximately 92 million unique TCRs from HLA-typed donors. Study conclusions and caveats: Another analysis was done later, and it associated around 15,000 TCR beta sequences with HLA alleles at 0.05 false discovery rate.

Nominally healthy donors provided the samples, though records likely missed some immune exposures. With 60 Vbeta and 13 Jbeta primers, the PCR was carried out. Sequencing was performed with immunoSEQ multiplex PCR; in TCRdb, only in-frame clones are kept and a portion is missing. The data show some 140,000 clones, with about 83% seen just once and roughly 5% held by the top ten. Trimming took off 1 base at V and 3 bases at J, with 10 bases between the two ends. The length of the CDR3 is 13 residues. Per the germline V gene, CDR1 is GTSNPN and CDR2 is SVGIG (reference sequence). Regarding this clone: Antigen specificity is unknown.

The TCR sequence derives from a woman aged 25 to 45 in good health and CMV-seronegative. Sequenced: PBMCs. This chain joins TRBV30 and TRBJ2-7; D is perhaps TRBD2 (5 bases). In nucleotides, the CDR3 is TGTGCCTGGAGTGGGGTAGCGAGCTACGAGCAGTACTTC. This codes for CAWSGVASYEQYF.